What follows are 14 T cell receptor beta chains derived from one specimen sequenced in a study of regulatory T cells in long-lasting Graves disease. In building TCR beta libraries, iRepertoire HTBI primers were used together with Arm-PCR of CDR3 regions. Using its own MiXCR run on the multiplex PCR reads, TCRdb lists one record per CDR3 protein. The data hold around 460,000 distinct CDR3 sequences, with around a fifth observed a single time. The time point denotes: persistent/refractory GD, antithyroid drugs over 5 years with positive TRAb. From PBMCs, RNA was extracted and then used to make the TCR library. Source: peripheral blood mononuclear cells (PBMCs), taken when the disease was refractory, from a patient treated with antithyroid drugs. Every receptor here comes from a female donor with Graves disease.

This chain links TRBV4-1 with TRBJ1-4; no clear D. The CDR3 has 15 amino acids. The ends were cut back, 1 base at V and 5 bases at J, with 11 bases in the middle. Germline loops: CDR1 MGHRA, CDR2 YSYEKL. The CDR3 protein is CASSQVPPPNEKLFF. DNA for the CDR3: TGCGCCAGCAGCCAAGTCCCCCCGCCGAATGAAAAACTGTTTTTT.

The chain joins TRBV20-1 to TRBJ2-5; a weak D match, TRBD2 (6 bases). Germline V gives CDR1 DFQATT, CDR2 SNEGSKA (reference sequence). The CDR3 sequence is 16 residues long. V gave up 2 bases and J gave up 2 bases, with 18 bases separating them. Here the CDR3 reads CSARLLAPPPQETQYF. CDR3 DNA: TGCAGTGCTAGACTACTAGCTCCCCCCCCACAAGAGACCCAGTACTTC.

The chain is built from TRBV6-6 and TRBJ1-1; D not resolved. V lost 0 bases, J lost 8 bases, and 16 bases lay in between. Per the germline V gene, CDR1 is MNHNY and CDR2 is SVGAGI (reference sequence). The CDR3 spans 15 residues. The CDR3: CASSYSIVVLREAFF. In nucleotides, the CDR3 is TGTGCCAGCAGTTACTCGATCGTGGTTTTAAGAGAAGCTTTCTTT.

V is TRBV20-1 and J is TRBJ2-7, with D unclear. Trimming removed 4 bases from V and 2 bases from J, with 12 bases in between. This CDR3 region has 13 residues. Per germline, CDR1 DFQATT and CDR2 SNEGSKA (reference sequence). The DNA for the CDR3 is TGCAGTGCTATCGCCGACAAGGCCTACGAGCAGTACTTC. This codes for CSAIADKAYEQYF.

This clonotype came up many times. The CDR3 protein is CASSGRVNQPQHF. CDR3 in DNA: TGTGCCAGCAGCGGCAGGGTCAATCAGCCCCAGCATTTT. The chain combines TRBV7-2 with TRBJ1-5; D possibly corresponds to TRBD1 (5 bases). The germline V gene encodes CDR1 SGHTA and CDR2 FQGNSA. V was shortened by 5 bases and J by 3 bases, with 8 bases between the two germline ends. The CDR3 spans 13 residues.

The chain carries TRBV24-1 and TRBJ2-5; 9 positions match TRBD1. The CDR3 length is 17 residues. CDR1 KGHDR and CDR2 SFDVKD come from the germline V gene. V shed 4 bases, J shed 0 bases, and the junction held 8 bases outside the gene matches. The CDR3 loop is CATSDPGQGRNQETQYF. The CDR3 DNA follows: TGTGCCACCAGTGACCCGGGACAGGGACGGAACCAAGAGACCCAGTACTTC.

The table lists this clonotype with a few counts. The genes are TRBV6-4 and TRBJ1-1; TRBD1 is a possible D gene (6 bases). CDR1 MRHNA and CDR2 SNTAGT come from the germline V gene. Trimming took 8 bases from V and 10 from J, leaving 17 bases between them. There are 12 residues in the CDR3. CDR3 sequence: CASVPSAGVAFF. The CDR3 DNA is TGTGCCAGCGTCCCCTCGGCAGGGGTAGCTTTCTTT.

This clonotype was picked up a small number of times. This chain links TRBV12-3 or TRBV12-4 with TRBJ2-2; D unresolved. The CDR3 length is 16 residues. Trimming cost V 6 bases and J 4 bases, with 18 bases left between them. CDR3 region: CASSPLTAVLTGELFF. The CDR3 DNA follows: TGTGCCAGCAGCCCCCTGACTGCGGTTCTCACCGGGGAGCTGTTTTTT.

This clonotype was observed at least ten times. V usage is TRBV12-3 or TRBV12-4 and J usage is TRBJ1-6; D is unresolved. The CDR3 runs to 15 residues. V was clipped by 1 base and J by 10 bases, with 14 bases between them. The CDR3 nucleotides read TGTGCCAGCAGTTTAGGGCAACCCCCTGGGTCACCCCTCCACTTT. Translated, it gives CASSLGQPPGSPLHF.

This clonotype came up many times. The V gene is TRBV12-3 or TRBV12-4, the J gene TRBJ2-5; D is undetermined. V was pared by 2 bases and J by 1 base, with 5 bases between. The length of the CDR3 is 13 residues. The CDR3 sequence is CASSLWSQETQYF. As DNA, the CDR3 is TGTGCCAGCAGTTTATGGTCCCAAGAGACCCAGTACTTC.

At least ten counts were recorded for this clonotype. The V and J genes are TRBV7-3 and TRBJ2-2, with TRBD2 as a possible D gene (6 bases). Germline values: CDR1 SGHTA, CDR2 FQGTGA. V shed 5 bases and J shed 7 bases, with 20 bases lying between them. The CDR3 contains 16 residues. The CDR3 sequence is CASSRPGDGVVGELFF. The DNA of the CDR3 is TGTGCCAGCAGCAGACCGGGGGACGGAGTTGTCGGGGAGCTGTTTTTT.

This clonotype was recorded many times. The CDR3 region is CASSYVDRDSPLHF. The CDR3 DNA sequence: TGTGCCAGCAGTTACGTGGACAGGGATTCACCCCTCCACTTT. V usage is TRBV6-2 or TRBV6-3 and J usage is TRBJ1-6; 8 bases line up with TRBD1. The CDR3 has 14 residues. Germline trimming cut 2 bases from V and 8 bases from J; bases unmatched to any gene: 2. From germline, CDR1 is MNHEY and CDR2 SVGEGT.

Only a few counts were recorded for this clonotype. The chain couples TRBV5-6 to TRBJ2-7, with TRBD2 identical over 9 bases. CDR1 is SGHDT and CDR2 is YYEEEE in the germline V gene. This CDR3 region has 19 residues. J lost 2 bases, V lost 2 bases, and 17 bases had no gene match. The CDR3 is CASSLGGARASGIAYEQYF. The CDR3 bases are TGTGCCAGCAGCTTAGGAGGTGCGAGGGCTAGCGGGATCGCCTACGAGCAGTACTTC.

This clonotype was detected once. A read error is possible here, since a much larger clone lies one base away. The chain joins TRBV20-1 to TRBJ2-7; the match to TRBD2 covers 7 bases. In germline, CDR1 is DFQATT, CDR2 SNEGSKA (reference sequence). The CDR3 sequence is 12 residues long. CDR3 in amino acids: CSATRPGGEQHF. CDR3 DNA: TGCAGTGCTACCAGACCGGGGGGTGAGCAGCACTTC.